A single sample gave rise to the 14 T cell receptor beta chains below, sequenced in a study of regulatory T cells in long-lasting Graves disease. Documented time point: persistent/refractory GD, antithyroid drugs over 5 years with positive TRAb. Researchers made the TCR library from RNA that was extracted from PBMCs. Assembly of TCR beta libraries relied on iRepertoire HTBI primers together with Arm-PCR of CDR3 regions. TCRdb recomputed calls from the multiplex PCR reads with MiXCR, one row per CDR3 protein. The sample contains 650,000 to 850,000 distinct CDR3 sequences, around 32% of which appear only once. Material: peripheral blood mononuclear cells (PBMCs), obtained when the disease was refractory, from a patient treated with antithyroid drugs. The receptor source for this set is a female donor with Graves disease.

This chain uses TRBV6-2 or TRBV6-3 with TRBJ2-3; 10 nucleotides match TRBD2. Trimming cost V 2 bases and J 1 base; bases outside gene matches: 6. CDR1 is MNHEY, CDR2 SVGEGT, per germline. The CDR3 extends over 17 amino acids. For the CDR3, the DNA is TGTGCCAGCAGTTACCCCCGTGGGACTAGCGGCACAGATACGCAGTATTTT. Residues: CASSYPRGTSGTDTQYF.

As regards this clonotype: A much larger clone differs by one base, so this may be a read error. V is TRBV7-8 and J is TRBJ1-5; D is undetermined. Trimming took 1 base from V and 2 from J, leaving 12 bases between them. The germline V gene encodes CDR1 SGHVS and CDR2 FQNEAQ. The CDR3 length is 16 residues. DNA for the CDR3: TGTGCCAGCAGCTTAGTTCCGTATTATGGCAATCAGCCCCAGCATTTT. Translation gives CASSLVPYYGNQPQHF.

This clonotype has a count of ten or more. The gene calls are TRBV12-3 or TRBV12-4 and TRBJ1-5; 7 bases line up with TRBD1. V shed 6 bases, J shed 0 bases, and the junction held 5 bases outside the gene matches. This CDR3 has 15 amino acids. Here the CDR3 DNA reads TGTGCCAGCAGGGGGGACAGTAATAGCAATCAGCCCCAGCATTTT. The encoded protein is CASRGDSNSNQPQHF.

This chain joins TRBV29-1 and TRBJ1-4, with D unresolved. The CDR3 extends over 10 amino acids. V lost 7 bases and J 8 bases, leaving 8 bases between the germline ends. Germline V CDR1 and CDR2: SQVTM, ANQGSEA. CDR3 coding DNA: TGCAGCGCATGGAGAGAAAAACTGTTTTTT. It encodes CSAWREKLFF.

This clonotype was seen a handful of times. The chain links TRBV5-1 to TRBJ1-3; maybe TRBD1 (6 bases). This CDR3 contains 18 residues. V lost 0 bases to trimming and J lost 0 bases, with 16 bases between them. The germline CDR1 and CDR2 sequences are SGHRS and YFSETQ. Here the CDR3 DNA reads TGCGCCAGCAGCTTGGCCCCAAACTCACAGGGCTCTGGAAACACCATATATTTT. Translation: CASSLAPNSQGSGNTIYF.

This clonotype was seen at least ten times. The rearrangement links TRBV28 to TRBJ1-1; tentative D call: TRBD1 (5 bases). There are 14 residues in the CDR3. Trimming shortened V by 6 bases and J by 2 bases, and 13 bases separated the two germline ends. CDR1 is MDHEN and CDR2 is SYDVKM in the germline V gene. The CDR3 DNA is TGTGCCAGCAGATCCGGGACGGCAAACACTGAAGCTTTCTTT. It specifies CASRSGTANTEAFF.

This clonotype has just one count. The CDR3 sequence: CASSHRTGGRGTNEKLFF. In DNA form, the CDR3 reads TGTGCCAGCAGCCATCGGACAGGGGGCAGAGGAACTAATGAAAAACTGTTTTTT. This chain connects TRBV3-1 to TRBJ1-4; TRBD1 matches 11 bases. The germline CDR1 and CDR2 sequences are LGHDT and YNNKEL (reference sequence). After removal of 3 bases from V and 1 base from J, the junction contained 7 bases not matched to a gene. The CDR3 has 18 amino acids.

The rearrangement links TRBV27 to TRBJ1-4; D is uncertain. V was pared by 6 bases and J by 11 bases, with 16 bases between. The CDR3 is 13 amino acids. Per the germline V gene, CDR1 is MNHEY and CDR2 is SMNVEV (reference sequence). CDR3 sequence reads: CASRDLTTSKLFF. Written as DNA, the CDR3 is TGTGCCAGCAGAGACCTGACAACCAGCAAACTGTTTTTT.

This clonotype has just a few counts. The V gene is TRBV19, the J gene TRBJ1-2; possible D gene TRBD1, 6 bases. This CDR3 has 14 amino acids. Trimming removed 3 bases at V and 2 bases at J, with 10 bases between. Germline loops: CDR1 LNHDA, CDR2 SQIVND (reference sequence). The CDR3 is CASSIAGGNYGYTF. The CDR3 bases are TGTGCCAGTAGTATCGCCGGGGGCAACTATGGCTACACCTTC.

This clonotype showed up just a few times. The chain has TRBV7-9 and TRBJ2-7; 14 bases are shared with TRBD2. Trimming at V came to 0 bases and at J to 6 bases, leaving 4 bases not matched to a gene. CDR1 and CDR2 from the germline V gene are SEHNR and FQNEAQ (reference sequence). The CDR3 totals 16 residues. Here the CDR3 DNA reads TGTGCCAGCAGCTTAGCAGGGACTAGCGGGAGAGCCGAGCAGTACTTC. Translating gives CASSLAGTSGRAEQYF.

With regard to this clonotype: A much bigger clone sits one base away, suggesting this may be a read error. The V gene is TRBV20-1, the J gene TRBJ2-7, with D hard to call. This CDR3 is 14 amino acids long. Germline loops: CDR1 DFQATT, CDR2 SNEGSKA (reference sequence). The CDR3 reads CSARERQEPYEQCF. The CDR3 DNA sequence: TGCAGTGCTAGAGAGAGGCAGGAACCCTACGAGCAGTGCTTC.

The V and J genes are TRBV6-1 and TRBJ2-5; 9 nucleotides agree with TRBD1. The CDR3 totals 16 residues. J was trimmed by 5 bases and V by 5 bases; bases with no gene match: 12. Germline assignment: CDR1 MNHNS and CDR2 SASEGT. CDR3 residues: CASSRSGTGMWETQYF. CDR3 nucleotides: TGTGCCAGCAGTCGATCCGGGACAGGGATGTGGGAGACCCAGTACTTC.

This chain joins TRBV12-3 or TRBV12-4 and TRBJ2-3, with 7 bases that match TRBD1. The CDR3 length is 12 residues. The V gene end was trimmed by 6 bases and the J gene end by 9 bases; junction bases not matched to a gene: 6. The CDR3 here is CASSRDSDTQYF. CDR3 nucleotide sequence: TGTGCCAGCAGCAGGGACAGCGACACGCAGTATTTT.

The V call is TRBV9, the J call TRBJ2-7; the D is unclear. The germline V and J ends were trimmed by 0 bases and 3 bases, with 7 bases remaining between them. The germline V gene has CDR1 SGDLS and CDR2 YYNGEE. This CDR3 region has 13 residues. CDR3 sequence (DNA): TGTGCCAGCAGCGTAGCGGACCACTACGAGCAGTACTTC. It translates to CASSVADHYEQYF.